A few counts support the clone carrying this T cell receptor (beta chain). This sample stems from a study of TIL therapy for anti-PD-1-resistant metastatic lung cancer. Sample time point: pre-treatment sample, taken before nivolumab and TIL therapy. Most excised metastases sampled were pleural nodules or supraclavicular lymph nodes. The germline V gene encodes CDR1 MNHNS and CDR2 SASEGT. V was clipped by 4 bases and J by 0 bases, with 13 bases between them. The CDR3 consists of 17 residues. The libraries were made with immunoSEQ v3. Repertoires were generated with immunoSEQ multiplex PCR, while TCRdb's copy carries only in-frame clones and drops some. The sample gives 50,000 to 60,000 clones, about two thirds of which show up once; around 5.9% is in the top ten.

Sequenced material: tumor tissue, taken at baseline. The sequence was collected from a person aged 25-85 years with non-small cell lung cancer. The chain recombines TRBV6-1 with TRBJ1-6; D is perhaps TRBD1 (6 bases). The CDR3 bases are TGTGCCAGCAGTGGGAGGACAGAGAGCTCCTATAATTCACCCCTCCACTTT. Its protein product is CASSGRTESSYNSPLHF.